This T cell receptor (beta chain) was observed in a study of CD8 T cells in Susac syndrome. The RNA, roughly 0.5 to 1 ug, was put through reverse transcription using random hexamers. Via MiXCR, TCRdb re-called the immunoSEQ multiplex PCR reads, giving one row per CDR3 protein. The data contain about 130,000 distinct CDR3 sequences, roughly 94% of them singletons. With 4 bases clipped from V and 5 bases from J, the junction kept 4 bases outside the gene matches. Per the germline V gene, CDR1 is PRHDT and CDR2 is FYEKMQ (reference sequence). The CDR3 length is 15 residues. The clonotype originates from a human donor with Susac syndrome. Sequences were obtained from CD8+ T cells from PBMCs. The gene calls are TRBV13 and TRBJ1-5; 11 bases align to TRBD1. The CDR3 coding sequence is TGTGCCAGCAGCTCGGGACAGGGGGTTGATCAGCCCCAGCATTTT. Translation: CASSSGQGVDQPQHF.